These T cell receptor beta chains were read from a single sample in a study of CXCR3-negative and CXCR3-positive naive CD8 T cells. TCRdb reanalyzed the 5' RACE reads and collapses them to one entry per CDR3 protein, without DNA. The sample includes over 100,000 distinct CDR3 sequences. The material sequenced was naive CXCR3- CD8+ T cells from blood. These TCRs come from a human donor in good health. Some clones in this sample may be carry-over from other donors' samples. The CDR3 runs from the conserved cysteine through the conserved F or W.

>TRBV7-9|TRBJ2-1
CASSSVGSYNEQFF
>TRBV7-9|TRBJ2-5
CASSSAVETQYF
>TRBV7-9|TRBJ2-1
CASSSNPGLAGGNEQFF
>TRBV5-1|TRBJ2-3
CASSLYREGPGDTQYF
>TRBV10-3|TRBJ2-1
CAISEVLAGANNEQFF
>TRBV4-1|TRBJ1-2
CASSQVPTNYGYTF
>TRBV6-5|TRBJ2-5
CASSPGGGGEETQYF
>TRBV24-1|TRBJ2-2
CATEEGHTGELFF
>TRBV7-6|TRBJ2-7
CASSFAVGGSYEQYF
>TRBV7-6|TRBJ1-4
CASSSGTGVEKLFF
>TRBV7-9|TRBJ2-7
CASSLRTGSDEQYF
>TRBV7-9|TRBJ2-3
CASSLGFGKSTDTQYF
>TRBV29-1|TRBJ2-1
CSERGPDFNEQFF
>TRBV19|TRBJ1-1
CASSIEGMNTEAFF
>TRBV25-1|TRBJ2-7
CASSGLTVPYEQYF
>TRBV25-1|TRBJ2-2
CATLRDGGVMGELFF
>TRBV15|TRBJ2-1
CATSREAAGSSYNEQFF
>TRBV20-1|TRBJ2-7
CSARSGSSYEQYF
>TRBV28|TRBJ1-5
CASSLTGIQNQPQHF
>TRBV3-1|TRBJ2-7
CASSQDSGAPYEQYF
>TRBV7-9|TRBJ2-5
CASSLRDPQETQYF
>TRBV19|TRBJ1-6
CASGQGVSYNSPLHF
>TRBV12-3/TRBV12-4|TRBJ2-2
CASSHGTGPRTGELFF
>TRBV5-4|TRBJ2-7
CASSFKGPQEQYF
>TRBV12-3/TRBV12-4|TRBJ2-7
CASSRGQGSYEQYF
>TRBV7-6|TRBJ2-7
CASSTGQSYEQYF
>TRBV5-1|TRBJ2-7
CASSWGYGNYEQYF
>TRBV12-3/TRBV12-4|TRBJ1-2
CASSQVADREGGYTF
>TRBV4-3|TRBJ1-2
CARSQDWRGSSNYGYTF
>TRBV7-2|TRBJ2-2
CASSEEGRTANTGELFF
>TRBV4-3|TRBJ1-5
CASSPTENSNQPQHF
>TRBV3-1|TRBJ2-3
CASSQEDYNGRAFGGTDTQYF
>TRBV20-1|TRBJ2-5
CSARGTGPYQETQYF
>TRBV29-1|TRBJ1-1
CSVAQLLGSHTEAFF
>TRBV7-9|TRBJ2-7
CASSLSREEREQYF
>TRBV30|TRBJ1-1
CAWSFPVEAFF
>TRBV4-1|TRBJ2-7
CASSQHLARGTRGEQYF
>TRBV3-1|TRBJ2-1
CASSPSGGSSYNEQFF
>TRBV15|TRBJ2-5
CATSSNRWETQYF
>TRBV5-1|TRBJ2-2
CASSLKYSGQGATGELFF
>TRBV4-1|TRBJ1-2
CASSQEVDNYGYTF
>TRBV4-1|TRBJ2-7
CASSQDQLAGSYEQYF
>TRBV7-6|TRBJ1-4
CASSFNRGATNEKLFF
>TRBV19|TRBJ1-1
CASQRGVTEAFF
>TRBV12-3/TRBV12-4|TRBJ2-1
CASREGVGTSAFNEQFF
>TRBV28|TRBJ2-2
CASSLPGANTGELFF
>TRBV14|TRBJ1-2
CASSQDSGTGEGYGYTF
>TRBV7-9|TRBJ1-2
CASSIRPGTGSNYGYTF
>TRBV7-2|TRBJ2-7
CASSSAYEQYF
>TRBV4-1|TRBJ2-2
CASSQEAGGNTGELFF
>TRBV2|TRBJ2-7
CASSETGEVGPPSYEQYF
>TRBV9|TRBJ2-5
CASSGDRGAYQETQYF